What follows describes a single T cell receptor beta chain. The repertoire was sequenced with immunoSEQ multiplex PCR; TCRdb's copy has only in-frame clones and lacks some. Of roughly 16,000 clones in the sample, approximately 91% were seen once. The sample is drawn from a study of chemoradiotherapy in HPV16-positive cancers. Sequencing used blood, obtained from a patient who underwent chemoradiotherapy. The receptor's source is a human donor with HPV-associated anogenital cancer.

Here the CDR3 DNA reads TGCGCCAGCAGGAGGGACAGCAACTATGGCTACACCTTC. Translating it yields CASRRDSNYGYTF. V gene TRBV4-1 combines with J gene TRBJ1-2; 7 nucleotides line up with TRBD1. CDR1 MGHRA and CDR2 YSYEKL come from the germline V gene. The CDR3 covers 13 residues. V was clipped by 6 bases and J by 2 bases; unmatched bases: 3.